This TCR beta chain was sequenced in a study of blood T cell repertoires in COVID-19 (dated by TCRdb to about 2020). With regard to the full study: The collaborator samples originated in the United States, Italy and Spain and spanned the acute and convalescent phases of COVID-19. The material from the prospective study consisted of cDNA or gDNA derived from T cells, B-cell-depleted T cells, or PBMCs. Subjects who had been exposed to COVID-19, were actively infected with it, or had recovered from it provided the deeply sampled blood TCRbeta repertoires that made up the dataset. The repertoires were released in a freely available public database intended as a resource for research on the immune response to SARS-CoV-2. The samples were drawn from the first 160 participants of the ongoing ImmuneRACE study and from over a thousand subjects provided by 6 global collaborators. A de-identified subject ID, COVID-19 status, age in years and sex were almost always included in the sample metadata. Where available, HLA class I and class II types were taken from metadata supplied by the sample provider and were not determined by assay-based typing.

The collaborating institutions used their own protocols to collect whole blood in K2EDTA tubes. Collaborator samples were shipped for TCRbeta analysis as frozen whole blood, isolated PBMCs, or DNA extracted from either sample type. Notes on this clone: Its recognized antigen is unknown. No per-base quality is available; no much larger clone lies one base away.

TCRbeta CDR3 regions were amplified from genomic DNA by means of the immunoSEQ Assay, a bias-controlled multiplex PCR. The authors processed their data as follows. The number of nucleated cells in each sample was estimated from the amplification of reference gene primers within the assay. Sequence reads were collapsed and filtered to measure the absolute abundance of every unique TCRbeta CDR3 rearrangement. For each sample, productive Simpson clonality was calculated as the square root of Simpson's diversity index over productive rearrangements. In its TCRdb copy, this immuneACCESS table keeps in-frame sequences only and misses some clones. Where compared with another copy, unresolved V genes explain less than half of these, and the others have no known cause. The V and J calls and clone size were taken over from that table, and D and trimming were inferred from the DNA. For this sample there are approximately 270,000 clones; approximately 86% appear just once. Approximately 1.3% of the sample is held by the ten biggest clonotypes.

Overall results and qualifications from the work: Clinical and demographic metadata were provided uncurated, with the amount varying by source and participant.

The sequencing sample was made of peripheral blood. This clonotype was sampled from a man older than 75 with acute or convalescent COVID-19.

The CDR3 reads CASSFPGGTGTEAFF. The nucleotide sequence is TGTGCCAGCAGCTTTCCAGGGGGCACGGGGACTGAAGCTTTCTTT. Recombination joined TRBV7-9 with TRBJ1-1; TRBD1 agrees with 8 junctional bases. The CDR3 measures 15 amino acids from cysteine to phenylalanine. The CDR3 DNA has 45 bases and is translated from base 1. CDR1 and CDR2 are read off the germline V gene (reference sequence) as SEHNR and FQNEAQ. Relative to germline, V is missing 3 bases and J is missing 5 bases, with 8 bases of the junction outside any gene match.